This T cell receptor (beta chain) was documented in a study of radiotherapy plus CTLA-4 blockade in lung cancer. Findings of the study overall: TCR clones from tumors expanded in blood after radiotherapy plus ipilimumab. Reportedly, early blood T cell clone dynamics best predicted response, with interferon-beta.

Patients in the study, people with chemo-refractory metastatic non-small-cell lung cancer, received focal radiation plus ipilimumab CTLA-4 blockade. Sequenced by immunoSEQ multiplex PCR; TCRdb stores in-frame clones only, minus some. This sample has about 80,000 clones, with under 90% found just once. About this clone: Its specificity is not known.

Germline-derived CDR1 and CDR2 are SGHRS and YFSETQ. The CDR3 runs 13 residues. V lost 4 bases and J lost 0, with 5 bases in between. The TCR was taken from a human donor with non-small cell lung cancer who had stable disease on radiotherapy plus ipilimumab. The chain has TRBV5-1 and TRBJ1-5; D is unresolved. The material was peripheral blood, obtained from a patient treated with radiotherapy plus ipilimumab. Here the CDR3 reads CASSPGSNQPQHF. CDR3 nucleotide sequence: TGCGCCAGCAGCCCAGGTAGCAATCAGCCCCAGCATTTT.